What follows are 8 T cell receptor beta chains derived from one specimen sequenced in a study of cytomegalovirus exposure and HLA in healthy donors. The PCR had 60 Vbeta and 13 Jbeta primers. Libraries were prepared by immunoSEQ multiplex PCR; TCRdb keeps only in-frame clonotypes and omits some of them. The table shows approximately 150,000 clones, with 60% to 85% occurring only once. The sequenced sample consisted of PBMCs. These receptors originate from a man aged 35-49 years in good health and CMV-seropositive.

This chain joins TRBV5-1 and TRBJ2-5; D is possibly TRBD2 (5 bases). V dropped 4 bases and J dropped 5 bases, with 12 bases sitting between them. CDR3 size: 13 residues. Germline lookup yields CDR1 SGHRS and CDR2 YFSETQ. The CDR3 protein is CASSLGGRETQYF. Written as DNA, the CDR3 is TGCGCCAGCAGCCTTGGAGGCCGGGAGACCCAGTACTTC.

The gene calls are TRBV27 and TRBJ1-1, with D unclear. This CDR3 spans 13 amino acids. Trimming removed 3 bases from V and 11 bases from J, with 16 bases in between. The germline V gene encodes CDR1 MNHEY and CDR2 SMNVEV (reference sequence). The chain's CDR3 is CASSLRASRRAFF. The DNA for the CDR3 is TGTGCCAGCAGTTTGCGGGCATCCCGACGTGCTTTCTTT.

The chain combines TRBV7-9 with TRBJ2-1; D may be TRBD2 (6 bases). Germline V CDR1 and CDR2: SEHNR, FQNEAQ (reference sequence). The CDR3 length is 18 residues. The ends were cut back, 2 bases at V and 7 bases at J, with 24 bases in the middle. The chain's CDR3 is CASSLRKVGREAANEQFF. DNA for the CDR3: TGTGCCAGCAGCTTAAGGAAGGTCGGGAGAGAGGCTGCAAATGAGCAGTTCTTC.

This clone was detected once. This chain links TRBV2 with TRBJ2-2; TRBD1 aligns across 12 bases. The CDR3 is 15 amino acids. V lost 10 bases, J lost 6 bases, and 9 bases stayed unmatched. CDR1 SNHLY and CDR2 FYNNEI come from the germline V gene. The CDR3 sequence is CANGRDRGLSGELFF. In DNA, the CDR3 is TGTGCCAACGGGCGGGACAGGGGGCTATCCGGGGAGCTGTTTTTT.

V is TRBV2 and J is TRBJ1-1; D is unresolved. Trimming cost V 8 bases and J 8 bases, with 18 bases left between them. Germline-derived CDR1 and CDR2 are SNHLY and FYNNEI. CDR3 size: 13 residues. CDR3 in DNA: TGTGCCAGCGCAGCGTTGGAGGGCACGGAAGCTTTCTTT. Encoded protein: CASAALEGTEAFF. The full variable domain, its missing parts supplied by reference TRBV2 and TRBJ1-1, is EPEVTQTPSHQVTQMGQEVILRCVPISNHLYFYWYRQILGQKVEFLVSFYNNEISEKSEIFDDQFSVERPDGSNFTLKIRSTKLEDSAMYFCASAALEGTEAFFGQGTRLTVV.

DNA for the CDR3: TGTGCCAGCAGTCACTACCAGAACACTGAAGCTTTCTTT. It codes for CASSHYQNTEAFF. The chain couples TRBV2 to TRBJ1-1; no reliable D call. Trimming cost V 5 bases and J 1 base, with 8 bases left between them. The CDR3 is 13 amino acids. Germline assignment: CDR1 SNHLY and CDR2 FYNNEI.

CDR3 coding DNA: TGTGCCAGCAGTGGGCTAAGGCGGGAGAGGTACGAGCAGTACTTC. Its translation: CASSGLRRERYEQYF. The rearrangement uses TRBV27 and TRBJ2-5, with TRBD2 matching over 7 bases. The J call may be faulty, since TRBJ2-7 better matches the DNA end. This CDR3 comprises 15 residues. Germline values: CDR1 MNHEY, CDR2 SMNVEV (reference sequence).

The V and J genes are TRBV5-6 and TRBJ1-6; TRBD1 aligns across 9 bases. From germline, CDR1 is SGHDT and CDR2 YYEEEE. J lost 8 bases, V lost 4 bases, and 7 bases had no gene match. The CDR3 sequence is 15 residues long. Here the CDR3 DNA reads TGTGCCAGCAGCCGCCGGGACAGGGCGTATTCACCCCTCCACTTT. It yields the protein CASSRRDRAYSPLHF. The variable domain in full, with the rest retrieved from reference TRBV5-6 and TRBJ1-6, is DAGVTQSPTHLIKTRGQQVTLRCSPKSGHDTVSWYQQALGQGPQFIFQYYEEEERQRGNFPDRFSGHQFPNYSSELNVNALLLGDSALYLCASSRRDRAYSPLHFGNGTRLTVT.